This entry concerns a single T cell receptor beta chain. The antigen remains undetermined. Germline V gene lookup returns CDR1 SNHLY and CDR2 FYNNEI. The CDR3 has 15 amino acids. Trimming cost V 2 bases and J 4 bases, with 12 bases left between them. Profiling relied on immunoSEQ multiplex PCR, and the TCRdb table lists in-frame clones only, not all of them. The repertoire includes about 87,000 clones, approximately 77% of them detected once, and roughly 15% sits in the top ten. The sample belongs to a study of Ad26.COV2.S vaccination and SARS-CoV-2 variants. Whole-study results and caveats: Spike-specific CD8+ and CD4+ T cell responses reportedly showed substantial breadth after vaccination. Measurements of TCR breadth and depth may have given underestimates of the total T cell responses. Similar non-spike TCR breadth was seen in vaccine and placebo recipients. Placebo recipients trailed vaccine recipients in spike-specific TCR breadth.

This chain uses TRBV2 with TRBJ1-5; D gene uncertain. Specimen: peripheral blood, collected after recovery from COVID-19. This sequence originates from a human donor who had recovered from COVID-19. CDR3 amino acids: CASSENAERNQPQHF. Written as DNA, the CDR3 is TGTGCCAGCAGTGAAAATGCAGAAAGAAATCAGCCCCAGCATTTT.